These 28 T cell receptor beta chains originate from one sample sequenced in a study of T cells in Graves' hyperthyroidism and ophthalmopathy (dated by TCRdb to about 2019). Library preparation was by multiplex PCR. The sample was run on an Illumina HiSeq 2000. The TCR beta CDR3 regions were amplified from the RNA transcripts. For the first round of RT-PCR on the TCR CDR3, the HTBI primer set was used together with the Qiagen OneStep RT-PCR kit. TCRdb reworked the public reads: Q25 trimming with fastp, MiXCR clone assembly, productive beta chains retained. For every CDR3 protein sequence, its rows merge into one entry that carries the most common genes and DNA. The sample contains approximately 400,000 distinct CDR3 sequences, 25% of them found a single time. The ten largest clonotypes hold roughly 80% of the sample. Source material: blood. Every receptor here comes from a man over 45 with Graves' hyperthyroidism.

This clonotype appeared many times. The chain carries TRBV7-2 and TRBJ2-5, with D perhaps TRBD2 (6 bases). Germline CDR1 and CDR2: SGHTA and FQGNSA. V lost 5 bases, J lost 5 bases, and 12 bases lay in between. The CDR3 is 13 residues long. The CDR3, as DNA: TGTGCCAGCAGCCCCGCTAGCGCCGAGACCCAGTACTTC. This gives the protein CASSPASAETQYF.

The rearrangement uses TRBV6-2 or TRBV6-3 and TRBJ2-7, with 9 nucleotides matching TRBD2. The CDR3 loop spans 13 amino acids. Germline V lookup: CDR1 MNHEY, CDR2 SVGEGT. The V and J ends lost 6 bases and 7 bases, in that order; junction bases with no gene match: 7. The CDR3 region has the DNA TGTGCCAGCAGCCAAGCCCTAGCGGGAGAGCAGTACTTC. Translated, it gives CASSQALAGEQYF.

CDR3 sequence reads: CASSGSSINTIYF. The CDR3, as DNA: TGTGCCAGCAGTGGATCCTCAATAAACACCATATATTTT. This sequence joins TRBV25-1 and TRBJ1-3; D unresolved. The CDR3 consists of 13 residues. V was clipped by 4 bases and J by 6 bases, with 10 bases between them. CDR1 is MGHDK and CDR2 is SYGVNS in the germline V gene.

This clonotype was counted a single time. The V call is TRBV6-2 or TRBV6-3, the J call TRBJ2-7; a weak D match, TRBD1 (6 bases). Germline CDR1 is MNHEY and CDR2 is SVGEGT. Trimming stripped 5 bases from V and 1 base from J, with 12 bases between. The CDR3 is 14 residues long. CDR3 sequence (DNA): TGTGCCAGCAGTGCAGGGGCAGGGTCCTACGAGCAGTACTTC. Its translation: CASSAGAGSYEQYF.

The chain joins TRBV29-1 to TRBJ1-2, with 11 bases lining up with TRBD1. The CDR3 extends over 13 amino acids. The germline CDR1 and CDR2 sequences are SQVTM and ANQGSEA. Losses at the gene ends were 6 bases for V and 8 bases for J; bases not matched to a gene: 8. The CDR3 coding sequence is TGCAGCGTACCCGGACAGGGGGCAAAAGGCTACACCTTC. Amino acids: CSVPGQGAKGYTF.

This chain links TRBV4-1 with TRBJ2-7; the match to TRBD2 covers 13 bases. CDR1 is MGHRA and CDR2 is YSYEKL in the germline V gene. The length of the CDR3 is 17 residues. J gave up 2 bases and V 3 bases, and 7 bases lay outside the gene matches. CDR3 in amino acids: CASSQKTSGRATYEQYF. CDR3 DNA: TGCGCCAGCAGCCAGAAAACTAGCGGGAGGGCCACCTACGAGCAGTACTTC.

The rearrangement joins TRBV6-1 to TRBJ2-7, with 9 positions matching TRBD2. Germline-derived CDR1 and CDR2 are MNHNS and SASEGT. The V gene end was trimmed by 5 bases and the J gene end by 5 bases; junction bases not matched to a gene: 19. The CDR3 is 18 amino acids. The CDR3 sequence is CASSLGAAGTSRENEQYF. CDR3 sequence (DNA): TGTGCCAGCAGTCTCGGGGCCGCCGGGACTAGCCGCGAGAACGAGCAGTACTTC.

This clonotype was counted once. CDR3 amino acids: CSAARDSLDYNEQFF. CDR3 sequence (DNA): TGCAGTGCTGCCCGGGACTCCTTGGACTACAATGAGCAGTTCTTC. The chain is built from TRBV20-1 and TRBJ2-1, with D perhaps TRBD2 (6 bases). Trimming left V 5 bases short and J 3 bases short, with 17 bases between. The CDR3 is made up of 15 amino acids. The germline V gene has CDR1 DFQATT and CDR2 SNEGSKA (reference sequence).

This clonotype appeared a few times. The chain uses TRBV12-3 or TRBV12-4 and TRBJ1-1; the D gene is possibly TRBD1 (6 bases). CDR3 size: 15 residues. V was trimmed by 3 bases and J by 2 bases, leaving 13 bases between them. CDR3 sequence reads: CASSFSGGGNTEAFF. The CDR3 nucleotides read TGTGCCAGCAGTTTTTCGGGAGGGGGTAACACTGAAGCTTTCTTT.

This clonotype was observed a few times. An end of the junction differs from the germline gene, which may be a read error. The chain couples TRBV6-1 to TRBJ2-1; perhaps D is TRBD1 or TRBD2 (6 bases each). CDR3 size: 16 residues. Germline V gene lookup returns CDR1 MNHNS and CDR2 SASEGT. The CDR3 spells CASSPRFGGPYDEQFF. For the CDR3, the DNA is TGTGCCAGCAGTCCACGGTTTGGGGGGCCCTACGATGAGCAGTTCTTC.

The chain combines TRBV20-1 with TRBJ1-2, with TRBD1 matching over 8 bases. CDR1 and CDR2 (germline): DFQATT, SNEGSKA (reference sequence). The junction had 20 bases not matched to a gene; V was cut back by 0 bases and J by 5 bases. The CDR3 runs 19 residues. CDR3 region: CSARDRLPGQAHSSYGYTF. Here the CDR3 DNA reads TGCAGTGCTAGAGATCGTCTGCCGGGACAGGCCCACTCTAGTTATGGCTACACCTTC.

This clonotype was seen a handful of times. The gene calls are TRBV20-1 and TRBJ2-1; weak D call: TRBD2 (6 bases). Germline V CDR1 and CDR2: DFQATT, SNEGSKA (reference sequence). Between the trimmed V and J ends, which lost 6 bases and 5 bases, there was a span of 14 bases. The CDR3 runs to 13 residues. CDR3 DNA sequence: TGCAGTGCCGCGGGACTCGCCGACAATGAGCAGTTCTTC. Protein: CSAAGLADNEQFF.

With regard to this clonotype: This may be a read error: a much more frequent sequence differs by one nucleotide. The gene calls are TRBV10-3 and TRBJ2-5; no reliable D call. CDR3 length: 13 amino acids. From germline, CDR1 is ENHRY and CDR2 SYGVKD. Trimming stripped 5 bases from V and 7 bases from J, with 14 bases between. CDR3 nucleotides: TGTGCCATCAGTCAGAAACCTAAAGGGACCCAGTACTTC. Amino acid sequence: CAISQKPKGTQYF.

The chain is built from TRBV12-3 or TRBV12-4 and TRBJ2-2, with D perhaps matching TRBD2 (5 bases). The CDR3 is 14 residues long. The V end lost 4 bases, the J end lost 8 bases, and 14 bases lay between the germline ends. This chain's CDR3 is CASSSPDSTGELFF. The CDR3 DNA reads as TGTGCCAGCAGTTCCCCGGACTCGACGGGGGAGCTGTTTTTT.

V and J are TRBV7-9 and TRBJ2-5; D gene unclear. V was cut by 5 bases and J by 4 bases, with 17 bases left in between. Germline-derived CDR1 and CDR2 are SEHNR and FQNEAQ (reference sequence). The CDR3 is 15 amino acids. CDR3 nucleotides: TGTGCCAGCAGCGAACGCACTGGGATGGGAGAGACCCAGTACTTC. This gives the protein CASSERTGMGETQYF. Combining the CDR3 with reference TRBV7-9 and TRBJ2-5 gives the whole variable domain DTGVSQNPRHKITKRGQNVTFRCDPISEHNRLYWYRQTLGQGPEFLTYFQNEAQLEKSRLLSDRFSAERPKGSFSTLEIQRTEQGDSAMYLCASSERTGMGETQYFGPGTRLLVL.

V and J are TRBV7-3 and TRBJ2-2, with 11 bases matching TRBD2. Trimming at V came to 5 bases and at J to 2 bases, leaving 7 bases not matched to a gene. The CDR3 runs to 17 residues. Germline CDR1 reads SGHTA; CDR2 reads FQGTGA. The CDR3 DNA is TGTGCCAGCAGCCAAGTGGGGACTAGCGGAAACACCGGGGAGCTGTTTTTT. This translates into CASSQVGTSGNTGELFF.

Here the CDR3 DNA reads TGTGCCAGCAGTTACTCAGGCAGGGGTGGCTACGAGCAGTACTTC. Protein product: CASSYSGRGGYEQYF. This chain connects TRBV6-5 to TRBJ2-7; maybe TRBD1 (6 bases). This CDR3 contains 15 residues. V was shortened by 0 bases and J by 3 bases, with 12 bases between the two germline ends. CDR1 MNHEY and CDR2 SVGAGI come from the germline V gene.

This clonotype has at least ten counts. The chain recombines TRBV27 with TRBJ2-3; 9 nucleotides line up with TRBD2. V was clipped by 2 bases and J by 0 bases; unmatched bases: 6. The CDR3 is 17 residues long. In germline, CDR1 is MNHEY, CDR2 SMNVEV (reference sequence). CDR3 loop: CASSLISGRTSTDTQYF. The DNA for the CDR3 is TGTGCCAGCAGTTTAATAAGCGGGAGGACTAGCACAGATACGCAGTATTTT.

This clonotype was found a few times. The chain combines TRBV6-1 with TRBJ1-2; no clear D. The CDR3 consists of 12 residues. V was cut by 2 bases and J by 7 bases, with 8 bases left in between. Per germline, CDR1 MNHNS and CDR2 SASEGT. CDR3 residues: CASSEQRSGYTF. In DNA form, the CDR3 reads TGTGCCAGCAGTGAACAGCGGAGTGGCTACACCTTC.

This clonotype was seen only a few times. The chain recombines TRBV3-1 with TRBJ2-1; D might be TRBD2 (5 bases). The CDR3 has 15 residues. Germline V lookup: CDR1 LGHDT, CDR2 YNNKEL (reference sequence). Trimming removed 4 bases from V and 5 bases from J, with 15 bases in between. The DNA of the CDR3 is TGTGCCAGCAGCCCGGCTGCGACTAAACACAATGAGCAGTTCTTC. This gives the protein CASSPAATKHNEQFF.

This clonotype has a handful of counts. The chain couples TRBV7-8 to TRBJ2-1; D possibly corresponds to TRBD2 (6 bases). The V end was cut by 5 bases, the J end by 10 bases, with 12 bases between. CDR3 size: 12 residues. Looked up from germline, CDR1 is SGHVS and CDR2 is FQNEAQ. CDR3 sequence: CASSPHRGEQFF. CDR3 nucleotide sequence: TGTGCCAGCAGCCCACACCGGGGGGAGCAGTTCTTC.

This chain joins TRBV18 and TRBJ2-1; 14 nucleotides match TRBD2. CDR1 KGHSH and CDR2 LQKENI come from the germline V gene. Losses at the gene ends were 4 bases for V and 9 bases for J; bases not matched to a gene: 5. This CDR3 is 15 amino acids long. The CDR3 sequence is CASSLPGLAGVEQFF. The CDR3 DNA reads as TGTGCCAGCTCACTCCCGGGACTAGCGGGAGTTGAGCAGTTCTTC.

This chain connects TRBV11-2 to TRBJ2-2; D gene ambiguous. In germline, CDR1 is SGHAT, CDR2 FQNNGV. The CDR3 is 14 residues long. Trimming took off 9 bases at V and 2 bases at J, with 13 bases between the two ends. As DNA, the CDR3 is TGTGCCAGTAGTATCCCACATAACACCGGGGAGCTGTTTTTT. Residues: CASSIPHNTGELFF.

In its sample, this clonotype was seen a few times. The chain carries TRBV7-9 and TRBJ2-1; D unresolved. Trimming shortened V by 0 bases and J by 2 bases, and 5 bases separated the two germline ends. The CDR3 extends over 14 amino acids. Germline V lookup: CDR1 SEHNR, CDR2 FQNEAQ (reference sequence). CDR3: CASSLAAAYNEQFF. The CDR3 nucleotides are TGTGCCAGCAGCTTAGCGGCGGCCTACAATGAGCAGTTCTTC.

This clonotype was observed a single time. The chain uses TRBV19 and TRBJ1-1; tentatively, D is TRBD1 (6 bases). Between the trimmed V and J ends, which lost 4 bases and 3 bases, there was a span of 15 bases. Germline CDR1 reads LNHDA; CDR2 reads SQIVND (reference sequence). The CDR3 sequence is 15 residues long. The CDR3 region has the DNA TGTGCCAGTAGTAAGGGGGGCACCTCAGACACTGAAGCTTTCTTT. Its translation is CASSKGGTSDTEAFF.

Only a few counts were recorded for this clonotype. The rearrangement uses TRBV27 and TRBJ2-3; D may match TRBD1 or TRBD2 (5 bases each). CDR1 is MNHEY, CDR2 SMNVEV, per germline (reference sequence). The CDR3 loop spans 13 amino acids. The germline V and J ends were trimmed by 3 bases and 8 bases, with 12 bases remaining between them. Here the CDR3 reads CASSFGTVSTQYF. In DNA form, the CDR3 reads TGTGCCAGCAGTTTCGGGACCGTCTCTACGCAGTATTTT.

This chain connects TRBV6-1 to TRBJ2-2; a weak D match, TRBD1 (5 bases). V lost 6 bases and J lost 3, with 17 bases in between. The CDR3 loop spans 16 amino acids. Germline V gene lookup returns CDR1 MNHNS and CDR2 SASEGT. This chain's CDR3 is CASRPPQVLHTGELFF. DNA of the CDR3: TGTGCCAGCAGGCCCCCACAGGTCCTTCACACCGGGGAGCTGTTTTTT.

Ten or more counts support this clonotype. CDR3 DNA: TGCGCCAGCAGGGCTAGCGGGCAGGAGCAGTACTTC. Its protein product is CASRASGQEQYF. The rearrangement links TRBV5-1 to TRBJ2-7; 8 nucleotides align to TRBD2. The CDR3 totals 12 residues. Unmatched junction bases numbered 5, after V lost 5 bases and J lost 7 bases. Germline V lookup: CDR1 SGHRS, CDR2 YFSETQ.